This T cell receptor (beta chain) appears in the sequencing data of a study of T cells in Graves' hyperthyroidism and ophthalmopathy. Study-wide background: Blood was drawn when the patient was first diagnosed and still untreated.

Whole-study results and caveats: Most clonotypes expanded in thyroid above 0.001 were likewise present in blood. Onset of ophthalmopathy came a median roughly 6 months after the model predicted it.

RNA transcripts gave rise to amplified TCR beta CDR3 regions. During a first-round RT-PCR of the TCR CDR3, the HTBI primer set was used. TCRdb redid the calling of the multiplex PCR reads with MiXCR, one entry per CDR3 protein. The sample includes roughly 580,000 distinct CDR3 sequences, more than 11% of them seen just once. The study based diagnoses on clinical symptoms, serum thyroxine and TRAb, thyroid ultrasound and orbital computed tomography. This clonotype has at least ten counts. Antigen unknown. The CDR3 is 16 residues long. Per germline, CDR1 MDHEN and CDR2 SYDVKM. The ends lost 3 bases at V and 0 bases at J; junction bases unmatched: 6.

The rearrangement joins TRBV28 to TRBJ2-7; 9 bases are a match to TRBD2. The sequence was collected from a woman aged 25-40 years with Graves' hyperthyroidism that later progressed to Graves' ophthalmopathy. The specimen sequenced was blood. CDR3 region: CASSLLTSGSSYEQYF. In DNA form, the CDR3 reads TGTGCCAGCAGTTTGCTGACTAGCGGAAGCTCCTACGAGCAGTACTTC.